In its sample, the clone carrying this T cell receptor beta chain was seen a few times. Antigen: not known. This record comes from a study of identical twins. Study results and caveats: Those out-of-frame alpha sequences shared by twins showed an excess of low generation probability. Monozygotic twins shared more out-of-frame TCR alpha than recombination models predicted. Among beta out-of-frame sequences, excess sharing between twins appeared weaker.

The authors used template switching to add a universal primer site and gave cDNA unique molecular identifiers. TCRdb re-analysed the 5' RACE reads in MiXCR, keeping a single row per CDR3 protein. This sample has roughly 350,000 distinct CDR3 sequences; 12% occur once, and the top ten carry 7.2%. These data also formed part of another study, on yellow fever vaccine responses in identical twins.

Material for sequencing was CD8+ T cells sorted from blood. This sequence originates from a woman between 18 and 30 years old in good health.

The CDR3 sequence: CASSYVGYTEAFF. The DNA of the CDR3 is TGTGCCAGCAGTTACGTAGGCTACACTGAAGCTTTCTTT. J is TRBJ1-1 and V is TRBV6-5, with no clear D. CDR3 length: 13 residues. The germline V gene has CDR1 MNHEY and CDR2 SVGAGI. The V and J ends lost 2 bases and 3 bases respectively, with 7 bases between them.